This T cell receptor (beta chain) appears in the sequencing data of a study of cytomegalovirus exposure and HLA in healthy donors. The PCR ran on 60 Vbeta and 13 Jbeta primers. Sequencing used immunoSEQ multiplex PCR; TCRdb keeps in-frame clones, though not all of them. There are some 84,000 clones in the sample; 78% occur only once, and around 2.7% lies in the top ten. With respect to this clone: What it binds is not known.

Study findings and constraints: An ancestry cluster, one associated with Asian ancestry, reportedly showed fewer N-insertions than the approximately 670-donor mean in a later analysis.

The CDR3 spans 14 residues. Germline CDR1 MNHNS, CDR2 SASEGT. With 2 bases removed from V and 3 bases from J, the gap between germline ends came to 11 bases. The gene calls are TRBV6-1 and TRBJ2-7, with D uncertain. The sequence derives from a male donor in good health and CMV-seropositive. Input material: PBMCs. The CDR3 DNA reads TGTGCCAGCAGTGAATCCTCCCGCGTCTACGAGCAGTACTTC. It codes for CASSESSRVYEQYF.